This T cell receptor beta chain was recovered during a study of cytomegalovirus exposure and HLA in healthy donors. Germline V gives CDR1 DFQATT, CDR2 SNEGSKA (reference sequence). Trimming took 6 bases from V and 3 from J, leaving 9 bases between them. The CDR3 loop spans 11 amino acids. Donors were drawn from the approximately 120-subject validation cohort, separate from the approximately 620-subject first cohort. Clones were read by immunoSEQ multiplex PCR, and TCRdb kept only the in-frame ones, dropping some. The sample carries 70,000 or so clones, over 85% recorded once. Study-wide findings and caveats: It was approximately 170 TCR beta chains that were listed as cytomegalovirus-associated.

A few counts support this clone. The antigen remains unidentified. The source of this sequence is a man aged 18 to 29 in good health and CMV-seropositive. The rearrangement uses TRBV20-1 and TRBJ2-7; perhaps TRBD1 as D (6 bases). The source material was PBMCs. As DNA, the CDR3 is TGCAGTGCCGCCAGGGGCTACGAGCAGTACTTC. This translates into CSAARGYEQYF.